This TCR beta chain was sequenced during a study of blood T cell repertoires in COVID-19. Study in general: The United States, Italy and Spain supplied acute and convalescent COVID-19 samples. Nucleic acid was either cDNA or gDNA, and it came from T cells, B-cell-depleted T cells, or PBMCs.

This clone was seen once. Germline assignment: CDR1 MNHEY and CDR2 SVGAGI. The V and J ends lost 10 bases and 1 base respectively, with 16 bases between them. CDR3 length equals 14 residues. This table comes from immunoSEQ multiplex PCR, and its TCRdb copy is limited to in-frame clones, with some not included. The sample consists of about 180,000 clones, under 85% of them appearing once. The rearrangement joins TRBV6-5 to TRBJ1-1, with a possible D match to TRBD1 (5 bases). This clonotype was obtained from a human donor in a cohort sampled during active COVID-19. The material sequenced was peripheral blood. For the CDR3, the DNA is TGTGCCACAAAACGGGGGGTCGCGAACACTGAAGCTTTCTTT. Its translation: CATKRGVANTEAFF.